The 10 T cell receptor beta chains listed next were all sequenced from one sample in a study of lymphopenia after photon versus proton radiotherapy. Sequencing used immunoSEQ multiplex PCR; TCRdb keeps in-frame clones, though not all of them. The sample has around 30,000 clones; under 90% are singletons. The source material was peripheral blood, sampled from a patient treated with proton-based radiotherapy. The receptor source for this set is a woman aged 70-85 years with pancreatic cancer.

In this sample, this clone turned up once. V gene TRBV6-6 combines with J gene TRBJ1-2, with no clear D. V lost 6 bases, J lost 5 bases, and 13 bases lay in between. This CDR3 spans 13 amino acids. CDR1 MNHNY and CDR2 SVGAGI come from the germline V gene (reference sequence). CDR3 bases: TGTGCCAGCAGGGGAGGGTCCGCATATGGCTACACCTTC. Amino acids: CASRGGSAYGYTF.

This chain uses TRBV7-2 with TRBJ1-1, with TRBD1 matching over 7 bases. This CDR3 is 15 amino acids long. The trim removed 3 bases at V and 11 bases at J, leaving 15 bases unmatched. Looked up from germline, CDR1 is SGHTA and CDR2 is FQGNSA. DNA of the CDR3: TGTGCCAGCAGCTTGGGGGACAGCTCAGGTCTGCGGGCTTTCTTT. Encoded protein: CASSLGDSSGLRAFF.

In the case of this clone: It is unclear where the CDR3 begins or ends on the DNA, so no DNA is shown, and the CDR3 is as TCRdb lists it. The chain carries TRBV27 and TRBJ2-2; whether TRBD2, the table's D call, matches the DNA was not checked. Germline-derived CDR1 and CDR2 are MNHEY and SMNVEV (reference sequence). Including both end residues, the CDR3 is 18 amino acids long. The CDR3: CASSLSIREVRRAGELFF.

This chain links TRBV5-1 with TRBJ1-2; D is unclear. Trimming took off 0 bases at V and 2 bases at J, with 5 bases between the two ends. The germline V gene encodes CDR1 SGHRS and CDR2 YFSETQ. The CDR3 is 13 amino acids. For the CDR3, the DNA is TGCGCCAGCAGCTTGGAAGGAAACTATGGCTACACCTTC. It translates to CASSLEGNYGYTF.

As concerns this clone: Within the sample, other DNA sequences also encode this same CDR3. The CDR3 DNA is TGTGCCAGCAGTGAGGCGTCAGGGCGTAACTATGGCTACACCTTC. It yields the protein CASSEASGRNYGYTF. This chain links TRBV2 with TRBJ1-2; a weak D match, TRBD1 (5 bases). The CDR3 contains 15 residues. Trimming stripped 3 bases from V and 1 base from J, with 12 bases between. In germline, CDR1 is SNHLY, CDR2 FYNNEI.

This chain uses TRBV7-9 with TRBJ2-5; a weak D match, TRBD2 (6 bases). V dropped 5 bases and J dropped 2 bases, with 15 bases sitting between them. Germline CDR1 is SEHNR and CDR2 is FQNEAQ (reference sequence). The CDR3 loop spans 15 amino acids. CDR3: CASSPGRSFQETQYF. The CDR3 nucleotides read TGTGCCAGCAGCCCGGGGAGGTCCTTTCAAGAGACCCAGTACTTC.

The V gene is TRBV7-9, the J gene TRBJ2-7; D perhaps matches TRBD1 (5 bases). Deletions cut 4 bases from V and 2 bases from J, with 12 bases between. The CDR3 has 14 amino acids. CDR1 is SEHNR and CDR2 is FQNEAQ in the germline V gene (reference sequence). The CDR3 DNA reads as TGTGCCAGCAGCTCAAAGGGGCAGCCCTACGAGCAGTACTTC. It translates to CASSSKGQPYEQYF.

This clone was recorded once. The chain employs TRBV19 and TRBJ1-5; 11 bases agree with TRBD1. Unmatched junction bases numbered 3, after V lost 5 bases and J lost 6 bases. This CDR3 has 14 amino acids. From germline, CDR1 is LNHDA and CDR2 SQIVND (reference sequence). The CDR3 DNA reads as TGTGCCAGTAGTGTTGGGACAGGGGGTCAGCCCCAGCATTTT. Protein sequence: CASSVGTGGQPQHF.

The chain carries TRBV5-1 and TRBJ2-5, with D tentatively TRBD1 or TRBD2 (5 bases each). The V gene's germline CDR1 is SGHRS and CDR2 YFSETQ. Trimming took 0 bases from V and 5 from J, leaving 11 bases between them. This CDR3 region has 14 residues. The CDR3 nucleotides read TGCGCCAGCAGCTTGGGACAGTCGGGGGAGACCCAGTACTTC. Translated, it gives CASSLGQSGETQYF.

The chain recombines TRBV27 with TRBJ2-1; D may be TRBD2 (5 bases). The V end was cut by 0 bases, the J end by 8 bases, with 11 bases between. The CDR3 is made up of 14 amino acids. Germline-derived CDR1 and CDR2 are MNHEY and SMNVEV (reference sequence). The CDR3 bases are TGTGCCAGCAGTTTATCTACCCTAGCTCATGAGCAGTTCTTC. It yields the protein CASSLSTLAHEQFF.